This entry describes one T cell receptor beta chain. This entry belongs to a study of blood T cell repertoires in COVID-19. Study as a whole: Nucleic acid was either cDNA or gDNA, and it came from T cells, B-cell-depleted T cells, or PBMCs.

Original analysis: The assay estimated nucleated cells by amplifying reference gene primers. Assay: immunoSEQ multiplex PCR; the TCRdb copy retains only in-frame clones and omits some. V and J calls and clone size come straight from that table; D and trimming were deduced from the DNA. The sample holds 130,000 or so clones, approximately 77% seen once. This CDR3 comprises 15 residues. CDR1 is MNHNY and CDR2 is SVGAGI in the germline V gene (reference sequence). Trimming removed 2 bases at V and 0 bases at J, with 11 bases between. Material: peripheral blood. The TCR comes from an elderly man with acute or convalescent COVID-19. The chain uses TRBV6-6 and TRBJ2-7; D possibly corresponds to TRBD2 (7 bases). As DNA, the CDR3 is TGTGCCAGCAGTTACGCGGCGGGGGCCTCCTACGAGCAGTACTTC. Amino acid sequence: CASSYAAGASYEQYF.